This T cell receptor beta chain was sequenced for a study of cytomegalovirus exposure and HLA in healthy donors. Study outcomes and limitations: What a later analysis reportedly showed was that an Asian-associated ancestry cluster had fewer N-insertions than the approximately 700-donor mean. Analysis was performed later, and it showed HLA-associated TCR beta chains to be more clonally expanded than equally common others.

Trimming took 0 bases from V and 5 from J; bases not matched to a gene: 7. Germline V gene lookup returns CDR1 LGHNA and CDR2 YNFKEQ. The CDR3 has 16 amino acids. Details on this clone: Its cognate antigen is unknown.

Participants comprised healthy donors of bone marrow. PCR was performed using 60 Vbeta and 13 Jbeta primers. Libraries were prepared by immunoSEQ multiplex PCR; TCRdb keeps only in-frame clonotypes and omits some of them. The data show tens of thousands of clones, with roughly 80% seen just once and over 5% held by the top ten. This chain uses TRBV4-2 with TRBJ1-1, with TRBD1 identical over 9 bases. What was sequenced was PBMCs. The origin of this receptor is a woman between 50 and 59 years old in good health and CMV-seropositive. The CDR3 coding sequence is TGTGCCAGCAGCCAAGAGGCGGGACAGGGCTTAACTGAAGCTTTCTTT. This translates into CASSQEAGQGLTEAFF.